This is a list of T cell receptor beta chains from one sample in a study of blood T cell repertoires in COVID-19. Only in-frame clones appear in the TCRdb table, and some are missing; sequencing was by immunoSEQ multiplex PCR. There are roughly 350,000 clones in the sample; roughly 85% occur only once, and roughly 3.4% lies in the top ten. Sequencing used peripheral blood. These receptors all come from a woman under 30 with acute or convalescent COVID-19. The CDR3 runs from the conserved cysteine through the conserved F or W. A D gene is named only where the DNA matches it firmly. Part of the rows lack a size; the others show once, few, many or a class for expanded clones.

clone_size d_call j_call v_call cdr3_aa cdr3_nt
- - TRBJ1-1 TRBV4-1 CASSQEALTGTEAFF TGCGCCAGCAGCCAAGAGGCGTTGACGGGGACTGAAGCTTTCTTT
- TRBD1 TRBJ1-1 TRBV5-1 CASSLQGAGTEAFF TGCGCCAGCAGCCTCCAGGGGGCCGGCACTGAAGCTTTCTTT
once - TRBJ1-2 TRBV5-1 CASSLDSVIGYTF TGCGCCAGCAGCTTGGACAGTGTGATAGGCTACACCTTC
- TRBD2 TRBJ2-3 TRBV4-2 CASSQESSGGSGTDTQYF TGTGCCAGCAGCCAAGAGTCTAGCGGGGGGTCTGGCACAGATACGCAGTATTTT
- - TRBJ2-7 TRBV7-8 CASSLIDITYEQYF TGTGCCAGCAGCCTAATAGACATTACCTACGAGCAGTACTTC
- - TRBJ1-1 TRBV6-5 CASSYLGEPEAFF TGTGCCAGCAGTTACTTAGGGGAACCTGAAGCTTTCTTT
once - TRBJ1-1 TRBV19 CASTPPMARTEAFF TGTGCCAGTACCCCACCTATGGCGAGGACTGAAGCTTTCTTT
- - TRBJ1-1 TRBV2 CASSEAEGSGNTEAFF TGTGCCAGCAGTGAAGCCGAGGGTTCCGGCAACACTGAAGCTTTCTTT
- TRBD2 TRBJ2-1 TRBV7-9 CASSLVLAGVEQFF TGTGCCAGCAGCTTAGTACTAGCGGGAGTTGAGCAGTTCTTC
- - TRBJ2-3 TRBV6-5 CASSTGDTQYF TGTGCCAGCAGTACGGGGGATACGCAGTATTTT
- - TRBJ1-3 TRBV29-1 CSVSIPGNSGNTIYF TGCAGCGTTTCCATTCCAGGGAACTCTGGAAACACCATATATTTT
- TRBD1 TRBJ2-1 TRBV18 CASSSRQGARESNEQFF TGTGCCAGCTCGTCGAGACAGGGGGCGCGGGAGAGCAATGAGCAGTTCTTC
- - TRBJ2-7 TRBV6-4 CAIPGRGRPSYEQYF TGTGCCATCCCTGGGCGGGGCCGACCATCCTACGAGCAGTACTTC
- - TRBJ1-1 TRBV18 CASSPNQMNTEAFF TGTGCCAGCTCACCAAATCAGATGAACACTGAAGCTTTCTTT
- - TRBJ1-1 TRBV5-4 CASSLVGGITEAFF TGTGCCAGCAGCTTGGTAGGAGGGATCACTGAAGCTTTCTTT
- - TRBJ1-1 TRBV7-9 CASNRGMNTEAFF TGTGCCAGCAACCGAGGGATGAACACTGAAGCTTTCTTT
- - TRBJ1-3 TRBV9 CASSVEYSGNTIYF TGTGCCAGCAGCGTAGAATACTCTGGAAACACCATATATTTT
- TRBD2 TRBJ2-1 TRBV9 CASSATSGVNEQFF TGTGCCAGCAGCGCGACTAGCGGGGTCAATGAGCAGTTCTTC
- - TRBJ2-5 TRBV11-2 CASSLVTGGRETQYF TGTGCCAGCAGCTTAGTTACAGGAGGGAGGGAGACCCAGTACTTC
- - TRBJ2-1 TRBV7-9 CASRAPYNEQFF TGTGCCAGCAGAGCTCCTTACAATGAGCAGTTCTTC
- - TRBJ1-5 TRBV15 CATSRDLESSNQPQHF TGTGCCACCAGCAGAGATCTCGAAAGCAGCAATCAGCCCCAGCATTTT
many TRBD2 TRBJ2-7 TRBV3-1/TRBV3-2 CASSHPKLAGGPLEQYF TGTGCCAGCAGCCACCCAAAGCTAGCGGGGGGACCCCTCGAGCAGTACTTC
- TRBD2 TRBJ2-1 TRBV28 CASSLLAGGRTGEQFF TGTGCCAGCAGTTTATTGGCGGGAGGGCGAACTGGTGAGCAGTTCTTC
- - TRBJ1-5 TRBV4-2 CASSQDPTVSNQPQHF TGTGCCAGCAGCCAAGATCCTACGGTTAGCAATCAGCCCCAGCATTTT
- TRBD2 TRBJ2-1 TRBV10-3 CATRLAGGNEQFF TGTGCCACCCGACTAGCGGGGGGGAATGAGCAGTTCTTC
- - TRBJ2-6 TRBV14 CASSQVSSRANVLTF TGTGCCAGCAGCCAAGTCTCCTCCCGGGCCAACGTCCTGACTTTC
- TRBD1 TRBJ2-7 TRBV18 CASSPGTGVYEQYF TGTGCCAGCTCACCGGGGACAGGGGTCTACGAGCAGTACTTC
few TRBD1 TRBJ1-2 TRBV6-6 CASSENRGQGYTF TGTGCCAGCAGTGAGAACAGGGGGCAAGGCTACACCTTC
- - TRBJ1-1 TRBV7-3 CASSLTRDSEAFF TGTGCCAGCAGCTTAACGAGGGATAGTGAAGCTTTCTTT
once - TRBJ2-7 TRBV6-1 CASSEVYWFWF TGTGCCAGCAGTGAGGTATACTGGTTCTGGTTC
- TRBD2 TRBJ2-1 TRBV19 CASSIGLAGNLYNEQFF TGTGCCAGTAGTATAGGATTAGCGGGGAACCTATACAATGAGCAGTTCTTC
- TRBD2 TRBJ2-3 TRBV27 CASGLSSGGAADTQYF TGTGCCAGCGGACTTTCTAGCGGGGGGGCCGCAGATACGCAGTATTTT
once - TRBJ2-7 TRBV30 CAWSGDGGLSYEQYF TGTGCCTGGAGTGGGGACGGGGGGCTCTCCTACGAGCAGTACTTC
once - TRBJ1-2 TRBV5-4 CASTGVYGYTF TGTGCCAGCACCGGGGTCTATGGCTACACCTTC
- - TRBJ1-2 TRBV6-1 CASSDLRRAAYGYTF TGTGCCAGCAGTGATCTCCGGAGGGCCGCGTATGGCTACACCTTC
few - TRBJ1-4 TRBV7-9 CASSLKAGTNEKLFF TGTGCCAGCAGCTTAAAAGCAGGGACTAATGAAAAACTGTTTTTT
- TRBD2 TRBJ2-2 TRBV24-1 CATSDPSGATGELFF TGTGCCACCAGTGACCCTAGCGGGGCAACCGGGGAGCTGTTTTTT
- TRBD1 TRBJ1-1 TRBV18 CASSPGQGGTEAFF TGTGCCAGCTCACCGGGACAGGGGGGAACTGAAGCTTTCTTT
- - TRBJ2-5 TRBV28 CASSTGQSQETQYF TGTGCCAGCAGTACCGGACAGTCCCAAGAGACCCAGTACTTC
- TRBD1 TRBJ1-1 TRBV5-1 CASSLGQGLEAFF TGCGCCAGCAGCCTGGGACAGGGCCTTGAAGCTTTCTTT
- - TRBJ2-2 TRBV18 CASSPAVVNTGELFF TGTGCCAGCTCACCAGCGGTCGTGAACACCGGGGAGCTGTTTTTT
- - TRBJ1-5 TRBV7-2 CASSPRGQPQHF TGTGCCAGCAGCCCTAGGGGTCAGCCCCAGCATTTT
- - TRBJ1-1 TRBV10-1 CASSGQKNTEAFF TGCGCCAGCAGTGGACAGAAGAACACTGAAGCTTTCTTT
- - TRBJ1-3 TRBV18 CASSPSQGVSGNTIYF TGTGCCAGCTCACCCTCACAGGGAGTCTCTGGAAACACCATATATTTT
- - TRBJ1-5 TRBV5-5 CASSSDNQPQHF TGTGCCAGCAGCAGCGATAATCAGCCCCAGCATTTT
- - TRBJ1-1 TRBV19 CASSPPGMNTEAFF TGTGCCAGTAGTCCACCAGGGATGAACACTGAAGCTTTCTTT
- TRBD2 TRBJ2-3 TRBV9 CASSSVGGANTDTQYF TGTGCCAGCAGCTCTGTGGGAGGGGCCAACACAGATACGCAGTATTTT
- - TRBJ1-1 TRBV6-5 CASSYSGTSTEAFF TGTGCCAGCAGTTACTCCGGGACATCCACTGAAGCTTTCTTT
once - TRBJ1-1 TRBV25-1 CASSDPRRVTEAFF TGTGCCAGCAGTGATCCGCGGAGGGTCACTGAAGCTTTCTTT
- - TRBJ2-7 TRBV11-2 CASSLVPGLPYEQYF TGTGCCAGCAGCTTAGTACCAGGACTGCCCTACGAGCAGTACTTC
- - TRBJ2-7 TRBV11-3 CASSPDSLSYEQYF TGTGCCAGCAGCCCTGACTCCCTCTCCTACGAGCAGTACTTC
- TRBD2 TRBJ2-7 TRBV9 CASSVSGRSYEQYF TGTGCCAGCAGCGTATCCGGGAGGAGCTACGAGCAGTACTTC